Following are 31 T cell receptor beta chains from one sample sequenced in a study of blood T cells in healthy people across ages. Alongside a J-beta primer mix, a sample-barcoded 5' primer served in a second PCR lasting about 6 to 11 cycles. TCRdb used MiXCR to reprocess the 5' RACE reads, holding one entry per CDR3 protein. The sample includes 1,500,000 or so distinct CDR3 sequences, roughly 60% of them seen just once. Sequencing used blood. Receptor source: a man younger than 35 in good health.

The V call is TRBV11-1, the J call TRBJ2-1; a weak D match, TRBD2 (7 bases). Trimming stripped 11 bases from V and 0 bases from J, with 14 bases between. CDR1 is SGHAT, CDR2 FQDESV, per germline (reference sequence). This CDR3 is built from 14 residues. Here the CDR3 DNA reads TGTGCCGGGGGAGGGGGTACCTCCTACAATGAGCAGTTCTTC. Protein: CAGGGGTSYNEQFF. The variable domain in full, with the rest retrieved from reference TRBV11-1 and TRBJ2-1, is EAEVAQSPRYKITEKSQAVAFWCDPISGHATLYWYRQILGQGPELLVQFQDESVVDDSQLPKDRFSAERLKGVDSTLKIQPAELGDSAMYLCAGGGGTSYNEQFFGPGTRLTVL.

The chain employs TRBV11-2 and TRBJ1-1; possibly TRBD1 for D (5 bases). With 7 bases removed from V and 4 bases from J, the gap between germline ends came to 19 bases. The CDR3 runs 15 residues. Germline V gives CDR1 SGHAT, CDR2 FQNNGV. The CDR3: CASIKEGGGSTEAFF. The CDR3 DNA reads as TGTGCCAGCATCAAAGAAGGCGGGGGGAGCACTGAAGCTTTCTTT.

The chain combines TRBV9 with TRBJ2-7, with 8 bases aligning to TRBD2. The germline V gene encodes CDR1 SGDLS and CDR2 YYNGEE. Losses at the gene ends were 3 bases for V and 4 bases for J; bases not matched to a gene: 9. The CDR3 has 15 residues. The CDR3 DNA reads as TGTGCCAGCAGCGCCTACCCCGGGACTAGTTACGAGCAGTACTTC. Its protein product is CASSAYPGTSYEQYF.

The chain employs TRBV7-6 and TRBJ2-3; TRBD2 aligns across 7 bases. Germline V lookup: CDR1 SGHVS, CDR2 FNYEAQ. The ends lost 3 bases at V and 1 base at J; junction bases unmatched: 4. This CDR3 region has 15 residues. The CDR3 coding sequence is TGTGCCAGCAGCTTGGTCCGGGAGGGCACAGATACGCAGTATTTT. This sequence encodes CASSLVREGTDTQYF.

The chain joins TRBV27 to TRBJ2-7, with TRBD1 matching over 9 bases. Trimming cost V 7 bases and J 5 bases; bases outside gene matches: 18. CDR1 and CDR2 from the germline V gene are MNHEY and SMNVEV (reference sequence). This CDR3 has 17 residues. CDR3 coding DNA: TGTGCCAGCACTTACTCGCCCTGGGGACAGGGAGGCGACGAGCAGTACTTC. Encoded protein: CASTYSPWGQGGDEQYF.

The chain carries TRBV6-6 and TRBJ1-5; D unresolved. Between the trimmed V and J ends, which lost 6 bases and 3 bases, there was a span of 9 bases. Per germline, CDR1 MNHNY and CDR2 SVGAGI (reference sequence). The CDR3 runs 13 residues. CDR3 loop: CASRKGTNQPQHF. CDR3 nucleotides: TGTGCCAGCAGGAAAGGAACCAATCAGCCCCAGCATTTT.

The rearrangement uses TRBV2 and TRBJ2-1; possible D gene TRBD1, 5 bases. V lost 4 bases to trimming and J lost 12 bases, with 13 bases between them. The CDR3 totals 12 residues. Looked up from germline, CDR1 is SNHLY and CDR2 is FYNNEI. The CDR3: CASSVGTGTQFF. The CDR3 DNA follows: TGTGCCAGCAGTGTAGGAACAGGCACGCAGTTCTTC.

V and J are TRBV7-9 and TRBJ1-1, with TRBD1 identical over 12 bases. J gave up 0 bases and V 0 bases, and 8 bases lay outside the gene matches. Germline V gives CDR1 SEHNR, CDR2 FQNEAQ (reference sequence). CDR3 length: 19 amino acids. The CDR3 loop reads CASSLATTGTGGMNTEAFF. The DNA for the CDR3 is TGTGCCAGCAGCTTAGCGACGACCGGGACAGGGGGCATGAACACTGAAGCTTTCTTT.

CDR3 in DNA: TGCGCCAGCAGCCACATGCAACTAGGGGATGAGCAGTTCTTC. It yields the protein CASSHMQLGDEQFF. The chain uses TRBV4-3 and TRBJ2-1; D may correspond to TRBD1 or TRBD2 (5 bases each). Germline lookup yields CDR1 LGHNA and CDR2 YSLEER. V was trimmed by 3 bases and J by 8 bases, leaving 14 bases between them. This CDR3 contains 14 residues.

V gene TRBV6-1 combines with J gene TRBJ2-3, with 13 bases identical to TRBD2. This CDR3 is 19 amino acids long. Germline assignment: CDR1 MNHNS and CDR2 SASEGT. V dropped 5 bases and J dropped 4; count of bases not matched to a gene: 15. The CDR3 spells CASSLRAGLAGRDSDTQYF. In nucleotides, the CDR3 is TGTGCCAGCAGTCTCAGGGCGGGACTAGCGGGGCGTGATTCAGATACGCAGTATTTT.

The count of this clonotype is one. The chain employs TRBV2 and TRBJ1-2; D is unclear. The V and J ends lost 3 bases and 0 bases respectively, with 8 bases between them. The CDR3 contains 14 residues. From germline, CDR1 is SNHLY and CDR2 FYNNEI. The CDR3 DNA is TGTGCCAGCAGTGAGCACACCGCTAACTATGGCTACACCTTC. It encodes CASSEHTANYGYTF.

The chain is built from TRBV6-2 or TRBV6-3 and TRBJ2-5, with TRBD1 identical over 7 bases. This CDR3 contains 14 residues. The junction had 9 bases not matched to a gene; V was cut back by 6 bases and J by 5 bases. From germline, CDR1 is MNHEY and CDR2 SVGEGT. The CDR3 loop reads CASSPTGPPETQYF. The CDR3 DNA sequence: TGTGCCAGCAGCCCGACAGGGCCACCGGAGACCCAGTACTTC.

This clonotype was seen just once. This chain joins TRBV6-5 and TRBJ2-4, with 7 bases aligning to TRBD1. Gene TRBJ2-7 matches the end of the DNA better, so the J call may be wrong. The CDR3 has 14 amino acids. Germline-derived CDR1 and CDR2 are MNHEY and SVGAGI. CDR3 sequence reads: CASTYRGNPVEQYF. In DNA, the CDR3 is TGTGCCAGCACCTACAGGGGTAACCCGGTCGAGCAGTACTTC.

This clonotype was counted a few times. The chain carries TRBV29-1 and TRBJ2-3; a possible D gene is TRBD2 (5 bases). Germline V gene sequence: CDR1 SQVTM, CDR2 ANQGSEA. CDR3 length equals 12 residues. V lost 4 bases and J 0 bases, leaving 5 bases between the germline ends. As DNA, the CDR3 is TGCAGCGTTGCGGGGAGCACAGATACGCAGTATTTT. Protein product: CSVAGSTDTQYF.

This chain links TRBV24-1 with TRBJ1-5, with TRBD1 identical over 8 bases. CDR1 and CDR2 from the germline V gene are KGHDR and SFDVKD. The CDR3 is made up of 18 amino acids. With 3 bases clipped from V and 0 bases from J, the junction kept 9 bases outside the gene matches. The CDR3 DNA reads as TGTGCCACCAGTGATCTCCCCAGGGACAGGTATAGCAATCAGCCCCAGCATTTT. As protein: CATSDLPRDRYSNQPQHF.

The genes are TRBV7-2 and TRBJ2-4; no definite D call. The end of the DNA aligns better with TRBJ2-5, so the J call may be wrong. This CDR3 region has 13 residues. Germline loops: CDR1 SGHTA, CDR2 FQGNSA. The CDR3, as DNA: TGTGCCAGCAGCCTACCAACTGAAGAGACCCAGTACTTC. It translates to CASSLPTEETQYF.

V usage is TRBV2 and J usage is TRBJ1-6; D is undetermined. The V and J ends lost 4 bases and 7 bases respectively, with 11 bases between them. The CDR3 is 14 amino acids. Germline-derived CDR1 and CDR2 are SNHLY and FYNNEI. Here the CDR3 reads CASSVSDLNSPLHF. Here the CDR3 DNA reads TGTGCCAGCAGTGTTTCGGACCTAAATTCACCCCTCCACTTT.

The chain combines TRBV5-6 with TRBJ2-7; perhaps TRBD2 as D (7 bases). The V end lost 4 bases, the J end lost 4 bases, and 18 bases lay between the germline ends. The CDR3 runs to 15 residues. CDR1 is SGHDT, CDR2 YYEEEE, per germline. CDR3 region: CASSGGARGSYEQYF. The CDR3 bases are TGTGCCAGCAGCGGGGGGGCCAGGGGATCTTACGAGCAGTACTTC.

This chain joins TRBV6-5 and TRBJ1-5, with D perhaps matching TRBD1 (6 bases). The CDR3 covers 17 residues. Germline loops: CDR1 MNHEY, CDR2 SVGAGI. Trimming pared 4 bases from V and 0 bases from J, leaving 16 bases between. CDR3 sequence (DNA): TGTGCCAGCAGTTCCAATCAGGGGTGGCATAGCAATCAGCCCCAGCATTTT. Translated, it gives CASSSNQGWHSNQPQHF.

The chain uses TRBV3-1 and TRBJ2-2; 12 bases are shared with TRBD2. J gave up 5 bases and V 4 bases, and 8 bases lay outside the gene matches. The length of the CDR3 is 17 residues. Germline values: CDR1 LGHDT, CDR2 YNNKEL (reference sequence). CDR3 coding DNA: TGTGCCAGCAGCCGCCCGGGACTAGCGGGCAGAACCGGGGAGCTGTTTTTT. Protein: CASSRPGLAGRTGELFF. The whole variable domain, remainder taken from reference TRBV3-1 and TRBJ2-2, is DTAVSQTPKYLVTQMGNDKSIKCEQNLGHDTMYWYKQDSKKFLKIMFSYNNKELIINETVPNRFSPKSPDKAHLNLHINSLELGDSAVYFCASSRPGLAGRTGELFFGEGSRLTVL.

This clonotype has just a few counts. The chain joins TRBV10-3 to TRBJ2-5; 7 bases agree with TRBD1. There are 13 residues in the CDR3. Germline trimming cut 5 bases from V and 4 bases from J; bases unmatched to any gene: 4. The germline gives CDR1 ENHRY, CDR2 SYGVKD. The CDR3 spells CAISYKGAETQYF. The CDR3 DNA is TGTGCCATCAGTTATAAGGGGGCAGAGACCCAGTACTTC.

This clonotype was counted between two and nine times. This chain joins TRBV4-1 and TRBJ2-1; TRBD1 matches at 7 bases. V shed 4 bases, J shed 6 bases, and the junction held 9 bases outside the gene matches. The V gene's germline CDR1 is MGHRA and CDR2 YSYEKL. The CDR3 is 15 residues long. CDR3 sequence (DNA): TGCGCCAGCAGCCTGCTCAGGGGGAGTGCCAATGAGCAGTTCTTC. It codes for CASSLLRGSANEQFF.

There are a few counts of this clonotype. The V gene is TRBV3-1, the J gene TRBJ1-2; weak D call: TRBD1 (5 bases). The CDR3 has 15 amino acids. The germline gives CDR1 LGHDT, CDR2 YNNKEL (reference sequence). The V end was cut by 4 bases, the J end by 9 bases, with 21 bases between. Written as DNA, the CDR3 is TGTGCCAGCAGCCCACTTGGGCAGGGAAGAATTCGCTACACCTTC. It specifies CASSPLGQGRIRYTF. Complete variable domain (other parts from reference TRBV3-1 and TRBJ1-2): DTAVSQTPKYLVTQMGNDKSIKCEQNLGHDTMYWYKQDSKKFLKIMFSYNNKELIINETVPNRFSPKSPDKAHLNLHINSLELGDSAVYFCASSPLGQGRIRYTFGSGTRLTVV.

The rearrangement links TRBV6-6 to TRBJ2-7, with D perhaps matching TRBD1 or TRBD2 (5 bases each). Germline-derived CDR1 and CDR2 are MNHNY and SVGAGI (reference sequence). This CDR3 has 15 amino acids. Trimming shortened V by 1 base and J by 0 bases, and 10 bases separated the two germline ends. The CDR3 DNA sequence: TGTGCCAGCAGTTACTATCCGGGGACCTCCTACGAGCAGTACTTC. Encoded protein: CASSYYPGTSYEQYF.

The sample holds a few counts of this clonotype. The V and J genes are TRBV6-5 and TRBJ1-1; perhaps TRBD1 as D (6 bases). The V end lost 4 bases, the J end lost 1 base, and 10 bases lay between the germline ends. From germline, CDR1 is MNHEY and CDR2 SVGAGI. This CDR3 comprises 14 residues. In nucleotides, the CDR3 is TGTGCCAGCAGTTTATCACAGGGGAACACTGAAGCTTTCTTT. It yields the protein CASSLSQGNTEAFF.

The chain joins TRBV12-3 or TRBV12-4 to TRBJ2-4; D perhaps matches TRBD2 (6 bases). The J call may be in error: the DNA end matches TRBJ2-7 better. The length of the CDR3 is 14 residues. The CDR3 region is CASTPGLTWDEQYF. The CDR3 region has the DNA TGTGCCAGCACCCCGGGACTCACATGGGACGAGCAGTACTTC.

This rearrangement joins TRBV4-3 to TRBJ2-2; TRBD1 is a possible D gene (5 bases). V lost 0 bases to trimming and J lost 0 bases, with 11 bases between them. CDR3 length: 17 residues. Germline V gene lookup returns CDR1 LGHNA and CDR2 YSLEER. In nucleotides, the CDR3 is TGCGCCAGCAGCCAAGATCAGGGCGGATCGAACACCGGGGAGCTGTTTTTT. Its protein product is CASSQDQGGSNTGELFF.

This clonotype was counted a few times. The chain links TRBV6-5 to TRBJ1-2, with D hard to call. The CDR3 has 14 residues. Germline lookup yields CDR1 MNHEY and CDR2 SVGAGI. The V end lost 0 bases, the J end lost 2 bases, and 7 bases lay between the germline ends. The CDR3 nucleotides are TGTGCCAGCAGTTACTCCCTCGAGAACTATGGCTACACCTTC. Its translation: CASSYSLENYGYTF.

This clonotype was picked up one time. This may come from a read error, since a much larger clone is one base off. This sequence joins TRBV28 and TRBJ2-5; D gene ambiguous. This CDR3 has 13 residues. The V end lost 2 bases, the J end lost 2 bases, and 6 bases lay between the germline ends. CDR1 is MDHEN, CDR2 SYDVKM, per germline. The CDR3 region has the DNA TGTGCCAGCAGTTTAACATGGCAAGAGACCCAGTACTTC. This translates into CASSLTWQETQYF.

V usage is TRBV3-1 and J usage is TRBJ1-4; D possibly corresponds to TRBD1 (6 bases). The V end lost 0 bases, the J end lost 11 bases, and 10 bases lay between the germline ends. The CDR3 spans 13 residues. Germline CDR1 reads LGHDT; CDR2 reads YNNKEL (reference sequence). CDR3 DNA: TGTGCCAGCAGCCAAGAAATGGGGGCTAAACTGTTTTTT. Translation: CASSQEMGAKLFF.

The CDR3 spells CASSPRESDNEQFF. In DNA form, the CDR3 reads TGTGCCAGCAGCCCGCGGGAGTCAGACAATGAGCAGTTCTTC. The chain links TRBV7-9 to TRBJ2-1; 7 nucleotides match TRBD2. The CDR3 runs 14 residues. V lost 5 bases to trimming and J lost 5 bases; unmatched junction nucleotides: 6. Germline V gene sequence: CDR1 SEHNR, CDR2 FQNEAQ (reference sequence). Filled out from reference TRBV7-9 and TRBJ2-1, the complete variable domain reads DTGVSQNPRHKITKRGQNVTFRCDPISEHNRLYWYRQTLGQGPEFLTYFQNEAQLEKSRLLSDRFSAERPKGSFSTLEIQRTEQGDSAMYLCASSPRESDNEQFFGPGTRLTVL.